This T cell receptor beta chain originates from a study of tumor-infiltrating lymphocytes in primary liver carcinoma. Study results and caveats: The overlap of tumor-adjacent and tumor-blood pairs was smaller than that of tumor region pairs. Bulk unsorted sampling precluded comparing CD4+ and CD8+ repertoires.

The blood RNA (from unsorted whole blood) was obtained, and germline DNA was also extracted. Researchers generated TCR beta cDNA from 500 ng of total RNA, relying on a constant-region primer. Slightly modified ARM-PCR with three nested multiplex PCR rounds yielded TCR beta libraries. Primers for the first two PCR rounds were TRBV1-TRBV30 forward primers and a C-beta reverse primer (10 cycles per round). TCRdb recomputed calls from the multiplex PCR reads with MiXCR, one row per CDR3 protein. In the table there are approximately 330,000 distinct CDR3 sequences, roughly 61% of which are singletons. CDR3 size: 16 residues. From germline, CDR1 is SGHAT and CDR2 FQNNGV. This clonotype has only one observation. What it binds is unknown. At one of its ends the junction is not consistent with the germline gene, which may arise from a read error.

The sample comprised peripheral blood. The TCR originated in a man between 35 and 55 years old with primary liver carcinoma and hepatitis B virus infection. The chain couples TRBV11-2 to TRBJ2-7, with D tentatively TRBD1 (6 bases). CDR3 DNA sequence: TGTTCCAGCATCTCGCTGAGGCAGGGGCCACCCTACGAGCAATACTTC. This sequence encodes CSSISLRQGPPYEQYF.